This T cell receptor (beta chain) comes out of a study of post-analysis software for immune sequencing data. Prepared libraries of TCR beta cDNA carried unique molecular identifiers. Roughly 500,000 cDNA molecules were obtained from around 1 to 10 million T cells. One entry per CDR3 protein results from TCRdb running MiXCR on the PCR reads. There are about 770,000 distinct CDR3 sequences in the sample; 40% to 55% occur only once, and roughly 5% lies in the top ten. Sequenced: blood. The origin of this receptor is a girl under 18 with multiple sclerosis.

The DNA for the CDR3 is TGCAGTGCGACGGACACCCCACACAATGAGCAGTTCTTC. Translating gives CSATDTPHNEQFF. This sequence joins TRBV20-1 and TRBJ2-1, with D possibly TRBD1 on 5 matching bases. CDR3 size: 13 residues. The V end lost 6 bases, the J end lost 5 bases, and 14 bases lay between the germline ends. Germline loops: CDR1 DFQATT, CDR2 SNEGSKA (reference sequence).